The T cell receptor beta chain described here comes from a study of T cell repertoires in cytomegalovirus infection. As for the study in general: Public TCR beta signatures provided an indication of both CMV infection and a matching HLA type. General observations from the study: Ex vivo, HLA-C-restricted CMV-specific TCR beta clonotypes prevailed over the rest of the response.

MiXCR, run by TCRdb on the reads, gives a single entry per CDR3 protein. The table includes 350,000 to 500,000 distinct CDR3 sequences, around 32% detected once. This clonotype has only a few counts. Its antigen is undetermined. Germline values: CDR1 DFQATT, CDR2 SNEGSKA (reference sequence). The V end lost 3 bases, the J end lost 4 bases, and 15 bases lay between the germline ends. CDR3 size: 14 residues. This chain uses TRBV20-1 with TRBJ1-2; no clear D. Specimen: PBMCs. The source is a human donor in good health (CMV status not recorded). Some clones in this sample may be carry-over from other donors' samples. DNA of the CDR3: TGCAGTGCTAGTGTACAGCAAATTTCCTATGGCTACACCTTC. This gives the protein CSASVQQISYGYTF.